The 20 T cell receptor beta chains below were found in one sample sequenced in a study of cytotoxic CD8 clonotypes in ibrutinib-treated CLL. Libraries were prepared by immunoSEQ multiplex PCR; TCRdb keeps only in-frame clonotypes and omits some of them. The table shows some 17,000 clones, with approximately 80% occurring only once. This material consisted of PBMCs, taken before ibrutinib treatment. These receptors originate from a human donor with chronic lymphocytic leukemia.

The rearrangement links TRBV7-2 to TRBJ2-1; no clear D. Germline lookup yields CDR1 SGHTA and CDR2 FQGNSA. V was shortened by 7 bases and J by 3 bases, with 7 bases between the two germline ends. CDR3 length equals 12 residues. The CDR3 loop reads CASTRFYNEQFF. DNA of the CDR3: TGTGCCAGCACCAGATTCTACAATGAGCAGTTCTTC.

The chain has TRBV2 and TRBJ2-7, with 11 bases fitting TRBD2. From germline, CDR1 is SNHLY and CDR2 FYNNEI. V shed 10 bases and J 3 bases; nucleotides not matched to a gene: 8. There are 14 residues in the CDR3. The CDR3 DNA reads as TGTGCCACGTGCCTAGCGGGAGGCCTCTACGAGCAGTACTTC. Amino acid sequence: CATCLAGGLYEQYF.

This chain links TRBV19 with TRBJ2-1, with 13 nucleotides matching TRBD2. The length of the CDR3 is 16 residues. Germline CDR1 is LNHDA and CDR2 is SQIVND (reference sequence). V was pared by 4 bases and J by 6 bases, with 6 bases of the junction left unmatched. The CDR3 loop reads CASSTPLAGGVNEQFF. Here the CDR3 DNA reads TGTGCCAGTAGTACTCCACTAGCGGGAGGGGTCAATGAGCAGTTCTTC.

A single count supports this clone. J is TRBJ2-2 and V is TRBV4-1; 9 positions match TRBD2. The germline V gene encodes CDR1 MGHRA and CDR2 YSYEKL. The junction had 7 bases not matched to a gene; V was cut back by 1 base and J by 7 bases. The CDR3 is 16 residues long. The CDR3 DNA sequence: TGCGCCAGCAGCCAAGCTGCGGGAGGGCCGGACGGGGAGCTGTTTTTT. Its translation is CASSQAAGGPDGELFF.

This clone was picked up one time. The V and J genes are TRBV7-8 and TRBJ2-3, with D perhaps matching TRBD1 (5 bases). The V end was cut by 3 bases, the J end by 1 base, with 8 bases between. This CDR3 comprises 14 residues. Germline CDR1 is SGHVS and CDR2 is FQNEAQ. The CDR3 DNA follows: TGTGCCAGCAGCTTCAGGGTGGGCACAGATACGCAGTATTTT. Its translation is CASSFRVGTDTQYF.

The chain combines TRBV7-9 with TRBJ2-2, with TRBD2 matching 8 bases. The ends lost 3 bases at V and 6 bases at J; junction bases unmatched: 15. This CDR3 spans 18 amino acids. Germline CDR1 is SEHNR and CDR2 is FQNEAQ (reference sequence). The CDR3 DNA reads TGTGCCAGCAGCTTCGGTATGAGCGGGGGCTCCCTCCCCGGGGAGCTGTTTTTT. Its translation is CASSFGMSGGSLPGELFF.

The rearrangement links TRBV7-2 to TRBJ2-5; the D call may be TRBD1 or TRBD2 (6 bases each). CDR1 and CDR2 (germline): SGHTA, FQGNSA. Trimming took off 4 bases at V and 5 bases at J, with 26 bases between the two ends. The CDR3 runs to 18 residues. As DNA, the CDR3 is TGTGCCAGCAGCTCCCGGTCCCCTTCGGAGGGGGATAGGGAGACCCAGTACTTC. It yields the protein CASSSRSPSEGDRETQYF.

This clone was seen a single time. Other DNA sequences in the sample encode the same CDR3. The V gene is TRBV5-4, the J gene TRBJ1-2, with TRBD1 matching over 8 bases. Germline CDR1 reads SGHNT; CDR2 reads YYREEE (reference sequence). The CDR3 sequence is 16 residues long. The ends lost 4 bases at V and 8 bases at J; junction bases unmatched: 16. CDR3 in amino acids: CASSLDEDRASGGYTF. The CDR3 nucleotides read TGTGCCAGCAGCCTGGACGAGGACAGGGCCAGCGGCGGCTACACCTTC.

The gene calls are TRBV27 and TRBJ2-1; possibly TRBD2 for D (7 bases). Trimming took off 3 bases at V and 6 bases at J, with 12 bases between the two ends. CDR3 length: 14 amino acids. Germline V gene sequence: CDR1 MNHEY, CDR2 SMNVEV (reference sequence). The CDR3 loop reads CASSFTGRVNEQFF. The CDR3 bases are TGTGCCAGCAGTTTTACAGGGAGGGTCAATGAGCAGTTCTTC.

In its sample, this clone was seen a few times. The rearrangement joins TRBV5-1 to TRBJ1-5; TRBD1 might be the D (6 bases). Per germline, CDR1 SGHRS and CDR2 YFSETQ. V gave up 3 bases and J gave up 4 bases, with 14 bases separating them. This CDR3 spans 15 amino acids. The CDR3 spells CASSSDPTGNQPQHF. CDR3 in DNA: TGCGCCAGCAGCTCAGACCCCACAGGGAATCAGCCCCAGCATTTT.

This clone was detected once. V and J are TRBV9 and TRBJ2-5, with TRBD1 matching 7 bases. The CDR3 is made up of 14 amino acids. CDR1 SGDLS and CDR2 YYNGEE come from the germline V gene. Trimming cost V 3 bases and J 3 bases; bases outside gene matches: 5. The CDR3 bases are TGTGCCAGCAGCGACAGGGGATCAGAAGAGACCCAGTACTTC. Encoded protein: CASSDRGSEETQYF. The whole variable domain, remainder taken from reference TRBV9 and TRBJ2-5, is DSGVTQTPKHLITATGQRVTLRCSPRSGDLSVYWYQQSLDQGLQFLIQYYNGEERAKGNILERFSAQQFPDLHSELNLSSLELGDSALYFCASSDRGSEETQYFGPGTRLLVL.

This chain links TRBV7-9 with TRBJ1-1; D is unclear. From germline, CDR1 is SEHNR and CDR2 FQNEAQ (reference sequence). The CDR3 totals 14 residues. Trimming stripped 5 bases from V and 7 bases from J, with 17 bases between. CDR3 sequence: CASSRGRSTREAFF. The CDR3 DNA reads as TGTGCCAGCAGCCGGGGTCGCTCCACCCGTGAAGCTTTCTTT.

This chain uses TRBV11-2 with TRBJ2-5; TRBD2 matches at 9 bases. V was clipped by 3 bases and J by 5 bases; unmatched bases: 10. Germline CDR1 SGHAT, CDR2 FQNNGV. The CDR3 is 16 residues long. The CDR3 sequence: CASSFTWREGLETQYF. CDR3 DNA sequence: TGTGCCAGCAGCTTTACCTGGCGGGAGGGCCTCGAGACCCAGTACTTC.

The genes are TRBV5-1 and TRBJ2-1, with TRBD1 identical over 8 bases. Germline lookup yields CDR1 SGHRS and CDR2 YFSETQ. V was clipped by 4 bases and J by 6 bases; unmatched bases: 6. The CDR3 is made up of 14 amino acids. The CDR3 region is CASSRTGQFNEQFF. DNA of the CDR3: TGCGCCAGCAGCAGGACAGGGCAGTTCAATGAGCAGTTCTTC. The full variable domain, in which reference TRBV5-1 and TRBJ2-1 provide the parts outside the CDR3, is KAGVTQTPRYLIKTRGQQVTLSCSPISGHRSVSWYQQTPGQGLQFLFEYFSETQRNKGNFPGRFSGRQFSNSRSEMNVSTLELGDSALYLCASSRTGQFNEQFFGPGTRLTVL.

The V and J genes are TRBV6-1 and TRBJ2-5, with no clear D. V was cut by 10 bases and J by 7 bases, with 16 bases left in between. The CDR3 totals 12 residues. The germline V gene has CDR1 MNHNS and CDR2 SASEGT. CDR3 sequence: CATQIFGGTQYF. The CDR3 nucleotides are TGTGCCACTCAAATTTTTGGCGGGACCCAGTACTTC.

The gene calls are TRBV11-2 and TRBJ2-1, with 10 bases matching TRBD2. This CDR3 has 16 residues. The V segment lost 5 bases and the J segment 6 bases; nucleotides outside the gene matches: 10. From germline, CDR1 is SGHAT and CDR2 FQNNGV. CDR3 in DNA: TGTGCCAGCAGCAAAAGGACTAGCGGAATAACCAATGAGCAGTTCTTC. Translating it yields CASSKRTSGITNEQFF.

V usage is TRBV29-1 and J usage is TRBJ2-7; D is unclear. The CDR3 loop spans 14 amino acids. Between the trimmed V and J ends, which lost 5 bases and 1 base, there was a span of 15 bases. The germline CDR1 and CDR2 sequences are SQVTM and ANQGSEA. This CDR3 is CSVRWSGGSYEQYF. The CDR3 bases are TGCAGCGTTCGATGGTCTGGTGGTTCCTACGAGCAGTACTTC.

This clone was recorded once. The chain employs TRBV6-4 and TRBJ1-1; the D is unclear. From germline, CDR1 is MRHNA and CDR2 SNTAGT. The CDR3 spans 13 residues. V dropped 6 bases and J dropped 1 base, with 9 bases sitting between them. CDR3 in amino acids: CASRVEGNTEAFF. CDR3 nucleotide sequence: TGTGCCAGCAGGGTTGAGGGGAACACTGAAGCTTTCTTT.

V is TRBV19 and J is TRBJ1-5, with D unresolved. Germline V lookup: CDR1 LNHDA, CDR2 SQIVND (reference sequence). V gave up 10 bases and J gave up 4 bases, with 20 bases separating them. The CDR3 spans 15 residues. CDR3 residues: CATKPLLGGNQPQHF. DNA for the CDR3: TGTGCCACGAAACCTCTTCTGGGTGGGAATCAGCCCCAGCATTTT.

The CDR3 sequence: CAIRGSGGTTYEQYF. The CDR3 nucleotides are TGTGCCATCAGAGGTAGCGGGGGAACCACCTACGAGCAGTACTTC. The chain uses TRBV10-3 and TRBJ2-7, with 9 nucleotides matching TRBD2. V shed 6 bases, J shed 2 bases, and the junction held 8 bases outside the gene matches. Germline V gives CDR1 ENHRY, CDR2 SYGVKD. The CDR3 covers 15 residues.